This T cell receptor (beta chain) was documented in a study of CD8 T cells in Susac syndrome. RNA, at roughly 0.5 to 1 ug, was reverse transcribed with random hexamers. Amplification of TCR beta CDR3 across 54 Vbeta and 13 Jbeta was performed with immunoSEQ multiplex PCR. Using its own MiXCR run on the immunoSEQ multiplex PCR reads, TCRdb lists one record per CDR3 protein. The sample shows 150,000 to 200,000 distinct CDR3 sequences, just over 90% of them seen only once. The V and J ends lost 2 bases and 7 bases respectively, with 12 bases between them. The CDR3 is made up of 14 amino acids. CDR1 and CDR2 (germline): SEHNR, FQNEAQ (reference sequence).

Sequenced: CD4+ T cells from PBMCs. This TCR was sampled from a human donor in good health. The V call is TRBV7-9, the J call TRBJ2-1; D possibly uses TRBD1 or TRBD2 (5 bases each). The chain's CDR3 is CASSLRGDGNEQFF. The CDR3 DNA reads TGTGCCAGCAGCTTAAGAGGGGATGGGAATGAGCAGTTCTTC.